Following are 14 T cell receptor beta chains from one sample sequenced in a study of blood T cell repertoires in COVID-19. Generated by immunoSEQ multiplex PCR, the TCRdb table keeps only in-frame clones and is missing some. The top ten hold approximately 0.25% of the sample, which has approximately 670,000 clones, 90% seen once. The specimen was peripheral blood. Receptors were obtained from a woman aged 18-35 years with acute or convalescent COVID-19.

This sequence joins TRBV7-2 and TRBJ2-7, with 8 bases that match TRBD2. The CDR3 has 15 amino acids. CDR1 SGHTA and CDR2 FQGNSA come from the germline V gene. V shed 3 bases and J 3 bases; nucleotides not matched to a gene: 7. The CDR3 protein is CASSFAGGILYEQYF. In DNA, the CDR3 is TGTGCCAGCAGCTTCGCGGGGGGTATTCTCTACGAGCAGTACTTC.

The CDR3: CASSPGGEGEKLFF. The CDR3 DNA is TGTGCCAGCAGCCCAGGGGGCGAAGGTGAAAAACTGTTTTTT. The V call is TRBV28, the J call TRBJ1-4, with 8 bases matching TRBD1. There are 14 residues in the CDR3. The germline CDR1 and CDR2 sequences are MDHEN and SYDVKM. Unmatched junction bases numbered 7, after V lost 6 bases and J lost 7 bases.

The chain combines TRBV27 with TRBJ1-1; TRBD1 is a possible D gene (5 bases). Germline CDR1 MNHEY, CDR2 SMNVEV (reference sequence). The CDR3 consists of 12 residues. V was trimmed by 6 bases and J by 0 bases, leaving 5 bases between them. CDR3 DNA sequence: TGTGCCAGCAGCAGGGTGAACACTGAAGCTTTCTTT. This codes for CASSRVNTEAFF.

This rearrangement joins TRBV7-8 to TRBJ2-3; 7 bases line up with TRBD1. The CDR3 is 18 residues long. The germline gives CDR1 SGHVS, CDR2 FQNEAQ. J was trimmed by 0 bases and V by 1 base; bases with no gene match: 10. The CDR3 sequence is CASSLGPDRDSSTDTQYF. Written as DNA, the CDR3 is TGTGCCAGCAGCTTAGGCCCAGACAGGGACAGCAGCACAGATACGCAGTATTTT.

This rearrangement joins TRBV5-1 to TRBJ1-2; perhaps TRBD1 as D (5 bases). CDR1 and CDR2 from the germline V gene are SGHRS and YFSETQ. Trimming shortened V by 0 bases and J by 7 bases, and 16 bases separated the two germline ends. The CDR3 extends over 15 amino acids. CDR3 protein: CASSLDIPIGVGYTF. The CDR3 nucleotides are TGCGCCAGCAGCTTGGACATCCCTATAGGGGTTGGCTACACCTTC.

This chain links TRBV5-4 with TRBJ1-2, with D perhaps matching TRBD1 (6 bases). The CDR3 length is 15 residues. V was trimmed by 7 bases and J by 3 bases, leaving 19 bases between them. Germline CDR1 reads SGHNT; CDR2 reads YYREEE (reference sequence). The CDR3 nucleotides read TGTGCCAGCCATGTCTACAGGGAAAAAGACTATGGCTACACCTTC. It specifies CASHVYREKDYGYTF.

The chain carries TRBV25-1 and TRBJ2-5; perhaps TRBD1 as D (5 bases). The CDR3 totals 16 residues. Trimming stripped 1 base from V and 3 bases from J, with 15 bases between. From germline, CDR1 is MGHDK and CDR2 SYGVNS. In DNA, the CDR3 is TGTGCCAGCAGTGAATTACGCGGACAAGGGAAAGAGACCCAGTACTTC. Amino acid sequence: CASSELRGQGKETQYF.

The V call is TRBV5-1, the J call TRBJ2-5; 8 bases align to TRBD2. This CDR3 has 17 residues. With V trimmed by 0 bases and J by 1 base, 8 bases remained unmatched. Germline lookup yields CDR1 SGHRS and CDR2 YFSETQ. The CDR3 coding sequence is TGCGCCAGCAGCTTGGACGCGAGCGGGGGAGGCCAAGAGACCCAGTACTTC. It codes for CASSLDASGGGQETQYF.

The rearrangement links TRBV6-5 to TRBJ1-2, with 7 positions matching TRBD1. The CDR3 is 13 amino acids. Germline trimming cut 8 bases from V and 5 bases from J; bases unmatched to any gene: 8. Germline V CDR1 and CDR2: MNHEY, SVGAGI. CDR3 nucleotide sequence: TGTGCCAGCCAACGGACAGGCAGATATGGCTACACCTTC. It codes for CASQRTGRYGYTF.

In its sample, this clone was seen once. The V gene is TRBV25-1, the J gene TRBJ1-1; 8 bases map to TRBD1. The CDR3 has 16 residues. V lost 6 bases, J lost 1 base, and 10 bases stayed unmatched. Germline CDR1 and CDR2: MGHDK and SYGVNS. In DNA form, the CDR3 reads TGTGCCAGCAGGCGACAGGGGATAATGGGGAACACTGAAGCTTTCTTT. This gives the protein CASRRQGIMGNTEAFF. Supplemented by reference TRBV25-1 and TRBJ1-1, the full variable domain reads EADIYQTPRYLVIGTGKKITLECSQTMGHDKMYWYQQDPGMELHLIHYSYGVNSTEKGDLSSESTVSRIRTEHFPLTLESARPSHTSQYLCASRRQGIMGNTEAFFGQGTRLTVV.

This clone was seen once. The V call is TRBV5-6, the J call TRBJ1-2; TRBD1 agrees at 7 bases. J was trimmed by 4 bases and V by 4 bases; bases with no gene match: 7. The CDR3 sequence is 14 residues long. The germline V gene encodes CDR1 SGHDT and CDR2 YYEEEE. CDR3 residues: CASSPKDRPYGYTF. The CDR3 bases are TGTGCCAGCAGCCCGAAGGACAGGCCCTATGGCTACACCTTC. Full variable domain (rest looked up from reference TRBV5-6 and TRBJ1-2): DAGVTQSPTHLIKTRGQQVTLRCSPKSGHDTVSWYQQALGQGPQFIFQYYEEEERQRGNFPDRFSGHQFPNYSSELNVNALLLGDSALYLCASSPKDRPYGYTFGSGTRLTVV.

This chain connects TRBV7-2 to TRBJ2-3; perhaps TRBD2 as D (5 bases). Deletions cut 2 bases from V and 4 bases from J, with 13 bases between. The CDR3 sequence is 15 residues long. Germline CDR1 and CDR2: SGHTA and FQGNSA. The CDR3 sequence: CASSLRTGMADTQYF. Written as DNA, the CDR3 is TGTGCCAGCAGCTTAAGAACGGGGATGGCAGATACGCAGTATTTT.

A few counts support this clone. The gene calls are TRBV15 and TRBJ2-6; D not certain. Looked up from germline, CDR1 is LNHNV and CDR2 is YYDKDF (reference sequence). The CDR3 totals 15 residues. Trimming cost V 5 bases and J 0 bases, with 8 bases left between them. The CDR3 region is CATSGPSSGANVLTF. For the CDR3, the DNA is TGTGCCACCAGCGGCCCGTCCTCTGGGGCCAACGTCCTGACTTTC.

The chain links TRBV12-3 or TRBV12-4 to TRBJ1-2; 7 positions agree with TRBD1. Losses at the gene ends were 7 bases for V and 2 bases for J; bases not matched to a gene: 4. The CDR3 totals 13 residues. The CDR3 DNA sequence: TGTGCCAGCACCCTACAGGGGAACTATGGCTACACCTTC. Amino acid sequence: CASTLQGNYGYTF.